A single sample gave rise to the 12 T cell receptor beta chains below, sequenced in a study of T cell responses to AZD1222 COVID-19 vaccine. The data were produced by immunoSEQ multiplex PCR, yet TCRdb's version contains in-frame clones alone and is incomplete. The sample lists approximately 100,000 clones; approximately 87% were seen once. The specimen comprised peripheral blood, sampled 28 days after the second AZD1222 dose. All receptors derive from an adult who received the AZD1222 COVID-19 vaccine.

The sample holds one count of this clone. The gene calls are TRBV27 and TRBJ1-5; the D is unclear. CDR1 MNHEY and CDR2 SMNVEV come from the germline V gene (reference sequence). The CDR3 sequence is 13 residues long. V lost 2 bases to trimming and J lost 7 bases, with 9 bases between them. CDR3 DNA: TGTGCCAGCAGTTTAGATCCGCGACAGCCCCAGCATTTT. It codes for CASSLDPRQPQHF.

The V and J genes are TRBV6-2 or TRBV6-3 and TRBJ1-1; D possibly corresponds to TRBD1 (5 bases). Looked up from germline, CDR1 is MNHEY and CDR2 is SVGEGT. Trimming pared 2 bases from V and 5 bases from J, leaving 12 bases between. The CDR3 is 14 amino acids. CDR3: CASSYDSPATEAFF. The CDR3 DNA sequence: TGTGCCAGCAGTTACGACAGCCCGGCGACTGAAGCTTTCTTT.

The J gene is TRBJ1-1, the V gene TRBV20-1, with a weak D call TRBD1 (5 bases). Germline V gene lookup returns CDR1 DFQATT and CDR2 SNEGSKA (reference sequence). CDR3 length: 11 residues. V was shortened by 5 bases and J by 4 bases, with 8 bases between the two germline ends. The CDR3 DNA reads TGCAGTGCTTCAGGGAGCACTGAAGCTTTCTTT. Protein sequence: CSASGSTEAFF.

The chain recombines TRBV13 with TRBJ2-3; the D gene is possibly TRBD2 (5 bases). Trimming stripped 5 bases from V and 1 base from J, with 22 bases between. The length of the CDR3 is 18 residues. Germline CDR1 reads PRHDT; CDR2 reads FYEKMQ (reference sequence). CDR3 residues: CASSPGPTRGLGTDTQYF. CDR3 coding DNA: TGTGCCAGCAGCCCGGGCCCGACTCGGGGTTTAGGCACAGATACGCAGTATTTT.

The chain links TRBV5-4 to TRBJ1-6; 10 bases fit TRBD1. V shed 5 bases and J 9 bases; nucleotides not matched to a gene: 5. CDR1 and CDR2 (germline): SGHNT, YYREEE (reference sequence). This CDR3 has 14 residues. CDR3 in amino acids: CASSPGQGVSPLHF. CDR3 nucleotides: TGTGCCAGCAGTCCTGGACAGGGGGTTTCACCCCTCCACTTT.

This clone was seen once. J is TRBJ2-4 and V is TRBV5-5; 9 bases map to TRBD1. After removal of 2 bases from V and 2 bases from J, the junction contained 5 bases not matched to a gene. Per the germline V gene, CDR1 is SGHKS and CDR2 is YYEKEE (reference sequence). This CDR3 comprises 16 residues. The CDR3 region is CASSFRDRETKNIQYF. The DNA of the CDR3 is TGTGCCAGCAGCTTCCGGGACAGGGAAACCAAAAACATTCAGTACTTC.

The chain links TRBV30 to TRBJ1-3, with D unresolved. V gave up 1 base and J gave up 3 bases, with 4 bases separating them. This CDR3 region has 12 residues. Germline V gene lookup returns CDR1 GTSNPN and CDR2 SVGIG (reference sequence). The CDR3 DNA reads as TGTGCCTGGAGTGGTGGTGGAAACACCATATATTTT. Translated, it gives CAWSGGGNTIYF.

The gene calls are TRBV7-2 and TRBJ1-2; D gene uncertain. The V and J ends lost 5 bases and 0 bases respectively, with 22 bases between them. Germline V lookup: CDR1 SGHTA, CDR2 FQGNSA. The CDR3 extends over 18 amino acids. The CDR3 sequence: CASSPHRGGRTSNYGYTF. In DNA, the CDR3 is TGTGCCAGCAGCCCACACCGTGGTGGACGGACTTCTAACTATGGCTACACCTTC.

This chain connects TRBV4-3 to TRBJ2-2, with D uncertain. CDR1 and CDR2 (germline): LGHNA, YSLEER. V was shortened by 4 bases and J by 0 bases, with 12 bases between the two germline ends. CDR3 length: 16 amino acids. The CDR3 coding sequence is TGCGCCAGCAGCCTAACATATGACGCGAACACCGGGGAGCTGTTTTTT. This sequence encodes CASSLTYDANTGELFF.

This clone was detected only once. The chain couples TRBV28 to TRBJ1-4; D uncertain. Germline CDR1 is MDHEN and CDR2 is SYDVKM. There are 12 residues in the CDR3. Trimming took off 6 bases at V and 11 bases at J, with 13 bases between the two ends. The CDR3 region has the DNA TGTGCCAGCAGCCCCTCCCCCCAGAAACTGTTTTTT. It is translated as CASSPSPQKLFF. The full variable domain, its missing parts supplied by reference TRBV28 and TRBJ1-4, is DVKVTQSSRYLVKRTGEKVFLECVQDMDHENMFWYRQDPGLGLRLIYFSYDVKMKEKGDIPEGYSVSREKKERFSLILESASTNQTSMYLCASSPSPQKLFFGSGTQLSVL.

The V call is TRBV30, the J call TRBJ1-2; D call uncertain. The CDR3 has 12 amino acids. Per the germline V gene, CDR1 is GTSNPN and CDR2 is SVGIG (reference sequence). Trimming stripped 0 bases from V and 4 bases from J, with 6 bases between. This chain's CDR3 is CAWSVGFYGYTF. The CDR3 DNA is TGTGCCTGGAGTGTTGGTTTCTATGGCTACACCTTC.

The chain recombines TRBV6-5 with TRBJ1-1; D gene uncertain. V lost 6 bases and J 2 bases, leaving 10 bases between the germline ends. Per germline, CDR1 MNHEY and CDR2 SVGAGI. The CDR3 has 13 amino acids. The CDR3 coding sequence is TGTGCCAGCAGAATAGAGTCTAACACTGAAGCTTTCTTT. Protein product: CASRIESNTEAFF.